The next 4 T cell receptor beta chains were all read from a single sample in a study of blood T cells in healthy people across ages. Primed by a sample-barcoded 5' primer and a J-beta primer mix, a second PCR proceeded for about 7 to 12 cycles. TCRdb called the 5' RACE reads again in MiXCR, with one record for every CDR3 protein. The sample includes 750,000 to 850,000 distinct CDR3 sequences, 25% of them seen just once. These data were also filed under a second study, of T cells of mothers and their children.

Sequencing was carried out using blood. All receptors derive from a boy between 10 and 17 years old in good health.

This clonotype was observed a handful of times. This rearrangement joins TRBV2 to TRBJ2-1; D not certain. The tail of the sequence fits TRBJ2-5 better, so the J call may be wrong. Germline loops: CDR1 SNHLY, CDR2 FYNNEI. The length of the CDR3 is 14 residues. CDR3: CASSDGRDGETQYF. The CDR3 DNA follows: TGTGCCAGCAGTGATGGTAGGGATGGGGAGACCCAGTACTTC.

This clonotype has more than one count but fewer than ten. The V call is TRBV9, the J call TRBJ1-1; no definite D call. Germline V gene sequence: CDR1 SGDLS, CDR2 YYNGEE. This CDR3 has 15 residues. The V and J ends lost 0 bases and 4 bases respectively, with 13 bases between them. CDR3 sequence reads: CASSVGGGPGTEAFF. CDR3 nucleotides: TGTGCCAGCAGCGTAGGTGGAGGGCCGGGCACTGAAGCTTTCTTT. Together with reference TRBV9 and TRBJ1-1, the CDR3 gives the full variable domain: DSGVTQTPKHLITATGQRVTLRCSPRSGDLSVYWYQQSLDQGLQFLIQYYNGEERAKGNILERFSAQQFPDLHSELNLSSLELGDSALYFCASSVGGGPGTEAFFGQGTRLTVV.

The CDR3 coding sequence is TGTGCCAGCAGAGATACGCCGGTACGAGGTGGCTACACCTTC. It yields the protein CASRDTPVRGGYTF. V and J are TRBV7-2 and TRBJ1-2; D call uncertain. V lost 6 bases, J lost 7 bases, and 18 bases lay in between. Per the germline V gene, CDR1 is SGHTA and CDR2 is FQGNSA. The CDR3 totals 14 residues.

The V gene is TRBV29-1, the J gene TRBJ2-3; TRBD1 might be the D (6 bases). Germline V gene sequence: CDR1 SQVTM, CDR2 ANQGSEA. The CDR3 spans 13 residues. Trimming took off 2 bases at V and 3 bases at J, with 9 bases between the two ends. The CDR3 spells CSVERQGTDTQYF. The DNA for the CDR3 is TGCAGCGTTGAACGGCAGGGGACAGATACGCAGTATTTT.